The next 15 T cell receptor beta chains were all read from a single sample in a study of tumor-infiltrating lymphocytes in primary liver carcinoma. Using a constant-region primer together with ProtoScript II reverse transcriptase, TCR beta cDNA was made from around 0.55 ug of total RNA. Researchers made the TCR beta libraries by running three nested multiplex PCR rounds with slightly modified ARM-PCR. With TRBV1-TRBV30 forward primers and a C-beta reverse primer, the first two PCR rounds were run for around 10 cycles each. TCRdb re-derived calls from the multiplex PCR reads in MiXCR, one entry per CDR3 protein. Of approximately 80,000 distinct CDR3 sequences in the sample, approximately 69% were seen once. Without any cell sorting, about 19-32 mg of bulk tissue yielded co-extracted RNA and DNA. Sequenced material: tumor-adjacent normal liver tissue. These receptors were collected from a man aged 40-55 years with primary liver carcinoma and hepatitis B virus infection.

As to this clonotype: Relative to the germline gene, one junction end is altered; a read error may explain this. This rearrangement joins TRBV6-2 or TRBV6-3 to TRBJ2-3, with TRBD2 matching 7 bases. This CDR3 region has 13 residues. Germline V gene data show CDR1 as MNHEY and CDR2 as SVGEGT. This CDR3 reads CGSSSVLANTQYF. CDR3 nucleotides: TGTGGCAGCAGTTCGGTACTAGCGAATACGCAGTATTTT.

The J gene is TRBJ2-2, the V gene TRBV4-2, with 8 bases identical to TRBD2. In germline, CDR1 is LGHNA, CDR2 YNFKEQ. Trimming cost V 9 bases and J 9 bases; bases outside gene matches: 27. This CDR3 has 19 residues. CDR3 in DNA: TGTGCCAGTAACCAAGTGAGTGGACTAGCAGGAACCCGGACCAGGGAGCTGTTTTTT. It encodes CASNQVSGLAGTRTRELFF.

This clonotype came up a few times. The junction departs from the called germline gene at one end, perhaps through a read error. This chain joins TRBV11-2 and TRBJ2-6; no definite D call. The CDR3 is 15 residues long. Germline CDR1 and CDR2: SGHAT and FQNNGV. The CDR3 region is CGSSFYSSGANVLTF. As DNA, the CDR3 is TGTGGCAGCAGCTTCTACAGCTCTGGGGCCAACGTCCTGACTTTC.

V is TRBV11-2 and J is TRBJ2-7; the D gene is possibly TRBD1 (5 bases). CDR1 and CDR2 (germline): SGHAT, FQNNGV. The CDR3 totals 13 residues. With 3 bases removed from V and 5 bases from J, the gap between germline ends came to 11 bases. CDR3 amino acids: CASSLDNTNEQYF. CDR3 nucleotide sequence: TGTGCCAGCAGCTTGGACAACACCAACGAGCAGTACTTC.

This clonotype is a singleton in its sample. Here the CDR3 omits its conserved ending phenylalanine or tryptophan, so a read error is the likely source. The chain is built from TRBV6-2 or TRBV6-3 and TRBJ2-7; D remains ambiguous. Germline CDR1 and CDR2: MNHEY and SVGEGT. This CDR3 is 13 amino acids long. CDR3 coding DNA: TGTGCCAGCAGTTTCATGCAGTACTACGATCAGTACCTC. Amino acid sequence: CASSFMQYYDQYL.

The rearrangement joins TRBV12-3 or TRBV12-4 to TRBJ2-1, with D possibly being TRBD2 (5 bases). The germline V and J ends were trimmed by 2 bases and 1 base, with 12 bases remaining between them. The CDR3 totals 16 residues. The CDR3 spells CASSLMSGRSYNEQFF. CDR3 nucleotides: TGTGCCAGCAGTTTAATGTCGGGAAGATCCTACAATGAGCAGTTCTTC.

As regards this clonotype: A much larger clone lies a single base off, so this may be a read error. The J gene is TRBJ2-7, the V gene TRBV7-9; D is unresolved. The CDR3 has 12 amino acids. CDR1 is SEHNR and CDR2 is FQNEAQ in the germline V gene (reference sequence). With 4 bases removed from V and 4 bases from J, the gap between germline ends came to 8 bases. DNA for the CDR3: TGTGCCAGCAGCTCACAGACTTACGAGCAGTACTTC. It is translated as CASSSQTYEQYF. The whole variable domain, filled in from reference TRBV7-9 and TRBJ2-7, reads DTGVSQNPRHKITKRGQNVTFRCDPISEHNRLYWYRQTLGQGPEFLTYFQNEAQLEKSRLLSDRFSAERPKGSFSTLEIQRTEQGDSAMYLCASSSQTYEQYFGPGTRLTVT.

The chain joins TRBV14 to TRBJ1-2, with D unclear. Trimming took 6 bases from V and 4 from J, leaving 9 bases between them. CDR1 and CDR2 (germline): SGHDN, FVKESK. This CDR3 comprises 12 residues. The CDR3 sequence is CASSRGRYGYTF. CDR3 in DNA: TGTGCCAGCAGTCGCGGACGCTATGGCTACACCTTC. The whole variable domain, filled in from reference TRBV14 and TRBJ1-2, reads EAGVTQFPSHSVIEKGQTVTLRCDPISGHDNLYWYRRVMGKEIKFLLHFVKESKQDESGMPNNRFLAERTGGTYSTLKVQPAELEDSGVYFCASSRGRYGYTFGSGTRLTVV.

Comment on this clonotype: Germline is not matched at one junction end, which may reflect a read error. The chain uses TRBV29-1 and TRBJ2-3, with 11 bases identical to TRBD1. The germline gives CDR1 SQVTM, CDR2 ANQGSEA. The CDR3 extends over 12 amino acids. This CDR3 is CSVGQGGDRQYF. For the CDR3, the DNA is TGCAGTGTGGGACAGGGGGGAGATAGGCAGTATTTT.

This clonotype appeared a single time. The rearrangement uses TRBV14 and TRBJ1-2; D gene uncertain. The germline CDR1 and CDR2 sequences are SGHDN and FVKESK. This CDR3 has 14 amino acids. The germline V and J ends were trimmed by 1 base and 7 bases, with 13 bases remaining between them. The CDR3 reads CASSQGRIQGGYTF. In DNA form, the CDR3 reads TGTGCCAGCAGCCAAGGGCGCATACAAGGTGGCTACACCTTC.

Of note for this clonotype: Given the absence of the conserved phenylalanine or tryptophan at the CDR3 end, a read error is likely. The chain links TRBV11-2 to TRBJ1-3; D unresolved. CDR1 and CDR2 (germline): SGHAT, FQNNGV. Trimming pared 7 bases from V and 4 bases from J, leaving 23 bases between. This CDR3 region has 17 residues. The CDR3 spells CASTQPSDRLGGNTIYS. CDR3 in DNA: TGTGCCAGCACCCAACCATCCGACCGCTTAGGAGGAAACACCATATATTCT.

Details on this clonotype: The junction departs from the called germline gene at one end, perhaps through a read error. The V and J genes are TRBV6-2 or TRBV6-3 and TRBJ1-5; D possibly corresponds to TRBD1 (5 bases). CDR1 is MNHEY and CDR2 is SVGEGT in the germline V gene. The CDR3 consists of 12 residues. The CDR3 DNA follows: TGTGCCAGTAGGATAGGGACTCAGTCCCAGCATTTT. Translated: CASRIGTQSQHF.

In regard to this clonotype: Relative to the germline gene, one junction end is altered; a read error may explain this. The V gene is TRBV28, the J gene TRBJ2-1; D is uncertain. The CDR3 is made up of 15 amino acids. CDR1 is MDHEN, CDR2 SYDVKM, per germline. Here the CDR3 DNA reads TGTGCCAGCAGTCTATTTGGTCGGATCTACGATGAGCAGTTCTTC. Protein product: CASSLFGRIYDEQFF.

In regard to this clonotype: A junction end diverges from the germline sequence, so it may reflect a read error. This sequence joins TRBV30 and TRBJ1-1, with D hard to call. The CDR3 is 13 amino acids. From germline, CDR1 is GTSNPN and CDR2 SVGIG (reference sequence). CDR3 sequence reads: CTWRFVMNTETFF. CDR3 in DNA: TGTACCTGGAGGTTTGTAATGAACACTGAAACTTTCTTT.

Worth noting for this clonotype: It is likely a read error, because the conserved phenylalanine at the end of the CDR3 is missing. V usage is TRBV11-1 and J usage is TRBJ1-6; a weak D match, TRBD1 (5 bases). CDR1 and CDR2 from the germline V gene are SGHAT and FQDESV (reference sequence). The CDR3 has 13 amino acids. CDR3 region: CASSRTLVSRLHS. In nucleotides, the CDR3 is TGTGCCAGCAGCCGGACACTGGTTTCACGCCTCCACTCT.